This TCR beta chain was sequenced in a study of immune cell composition in non-small cell lung cancer (dated by TCRdb to 2017 to 2019). At the level of the whole study: Histologic subtype, mainly lung adenocarcinoma or squamous cell carcinoma, was assigned on the basis of H&E together with p63, CK5, Napsin A and TTF-1 immunohistochemistry. Adaptive Biotechnologies TCR-beta sequencing was carried out on some 32 paired NSCLC tumour and non-adjacent lung specimens, as well as on about 25 tumour-only specimens. In supplementary cohort #1, which comprised 9 to 10 lung adenocarcinoma cases, paired tumour/lung TCR-beta sequencing was performed and TIL populations were generated so that tumour reactivity could be assessed. The subtype comparisons left out a few tumour specimens with TCR-beta data because those specimens were rare histological subtypes.

Normal lung samples came from the same patient and consisted of non-adjacent lung tissue collected as far from the tumour as possible, at a distance of at least 3 cm. Frozen aliquots of unsorted single-cell suspensions were used for genomic DNA extraction with the QIAamp DNA kit. Tissues were received within 2 hours of resection and were immediately processed into single-cell suspensions. Tissue was broken up mechanically, digested enzymatically with DNase I, collagenase I and hyaluronidase for around 30 minutes at 37 degrees C, and then filtered and RBC-lysed. A two-step multiplex PCR was used to amplify TCR-beta CDR3 regions from genomic DNA, and Illumina-compatible adaptors were added in the second step. As a commercial immunoSEQ service, TCR-beta immunosequencing was carried out on an Illumina platform. On the study's bioinformatics: Repertoires were summarised by productive clonality and by Top 10 Clones, defined as the percentage of T-cell templates derived from the ten most frequent sequences. Values of productive clonality ranged from 0 to 1, with a monoclonal population indicated by a value of 1. Tumour-associated clones were defined as sequences comprising at least 0.1% of tumour T-cell templates but absent from matched non-adjacent lung, identified via log10 scatter plots. Two-group comparisons used Student's t-tests, stages used ANOVA, and relationships used linear regression, analysed in GraphPad Prism7 and R. The clones in this table, taken by TCRdb from immuneACCESS, are in-frame only. Not every clone is retained; where verified, under half of the shortfall comes from an unresolved V gene, and the cause of the rest is unknown. V and J calls and clone size are given by that table; D and trimming were obtained from the DNA. The sample profile shows some 3,000 clones; 60% to 75% of them were found once. The biggest ten clones account for less than 30% of the sample.

What the work shows at the level of the full study, not this receptor alone: In 10 adenocarcinoma cases, maximal tumour-associated clone frequency correlated strongly with TIL tumour reactivity, whereas overall clonality did not. The reactivity cohort included only 10 cases, and whether tumour-reactive clones share sequences with the dominant in vivo tumour-associated clones was not shown. Nearly half of NSCLC cases had tumour-associated clones >0.5%, found in 30% to 35% of adenocarcinomas compared with under 80% of squamous carcinomas. No significant correlation was found between tumour TCR-beta clonality and smoking pack-years.

For this clone: The target of this receptor is not known. Base qualities are not recorded, but no much larger clone differs from it by a single base.

For this chain, trimming is 2 bases at the V end and 2 bases at the J end, and the number of junction bases without a gene match is 6. The CDR3 starts with the cysteine, ends with the phenylalanine, and has 15 residues. Only CDR3 DNA is held: 45 bases, read in frame from base 1. Per the germline V gene (reference sequence), GTSNPN is the CDR1 and SVGIG is the CDR2. The sequence was collected from a human donor with non-small cell lung cancer. Sample: non-adjacent lung tissue. Recombination joined TRBV30 with TRBJ2-3; 8 bases in the junction line up with TRBD2. The CDR3 sequence is CAWSSGGSNTDTQYF. The bases read TGTGCCTGGAGTTCGGGAGGGAGCAACACAGATACGCAGTATTTT.